This record concerns one T cell receptor beta chain sequence. What this receptor recognizes is not known. Base qualities are missing; no much larger clone stands one base away. Graves' hyperthyroidism was defined as stable when no progression to ophthalmopathy occurred over 18 months of follow-up. Hyperthyroidism patients were newly diagnosed, had a disease duration of under 2 months, and were aged 18 to 65 years. The study excluded patients with uncontrolled infections, other autoimmune diseases, pregnancy or lactation. Clinical symptoms, serum thyroxine and TRAb, thyroid ultrasound, and orbital computed tomography formed the basis for the diagnoses. PBMCs were isolated from more than 8 ml of fresh peripheral blood by Ficoll-Paque density gradient centrifugation. Trizol reagent was used to extract total RNA, and RNA quality was then checked on an Agilent 2100 Bioanalyzer. V is cut back by 6 bases and J by 10 bases, with 7 bases in the junction unmatched. From its cysteine to its phenylalanine, the CDR3 spans 14 amino acids. Solely the CDR3 DNA is kept, with 42 bases framed from the first base. In the germline V gene, CDR1 corresponds to MNHEY and CDR2 to SVGAGI.

The TCR beta CDR3 regions were amplified from the RNA transcripts. The first round of RT-PCR for the TCR CDR3 was performed with the HTBI primer set and the Qiagen OneStep RT-PCR kit. The libraries were constructed in a second round of multiplex PCR and then size-selected and purified. Libraries were sequenced paired-end with 100 bp reads on an Illumina HiSeq2000. In the original analysis: SOAPnuke was used to process the raw data, throwing out any read that contained adapters or uncalled bases, had a mean Phred below 15, or lacked an exact constant-primer or identifier match. COPE v1.2.5 was used to merge the high-quality paired reads, and each unique nucleotide sequence was defined as a clonotype. MiTCR v1.1 was used to align clonotypes to the IMGT TRBV, TRBD and TRBJ reference segments. The analysis included only V-J combinations with a frequency above 0.0001, which together covered around 99% of the repertoires. The TCS score was defined as the ratio of F50 (clonal expansion) to E x V (chaos), calculated using BLOSUM62-based TCRdist between CDR3 peptides within each V-J. Welch's t-statistics and random forest reduced some 510 V-J features to roughly 13, which were used in a naive Bayes classifier (R e1071). The similarity between thyroid and blood repertoires was quantified using the Morisita-Horn index. TCRdb handled the public reads itself, with Q25 trimming in fastp and clone calling in MiXCR, and kept productive beta chains. Each record represents a unique CDR3 protein, reported with the most common genes and DNA among its rows. These V and J calls originate from TCRdb's pipeline instead of the authors' own analysis. Within this sample are about 840,000 distinct CDR3 sequences, with over 35% of them counted one time only. The ten largest account for more than 7% of the sample.

This record comes from a study of T cells in Graves' hyperthyroidism and ophthalmopathy (dated by TCRdb to about 2019). About the study as a whole: Peripheral blood samples were taken at initial diagnosis, before any treatment was given. For training and testing, the 100 patients in the discovery cohort were randomly divided in a 7:3 ratio. To identify TCR V-J signatures that set the groups apart, the researchers used a discovery cohort of more than 95 patients, made up of 43 with Graves' ophthalmopathy and 55 to 65 with stable Graves' hyperthyroidism. In about 6 Graves' hyperthyroidism patients, the study also compared T-cell repertoires from thyroid tissue with T-cell repertoires from blood. After blood sampling, hyperthyroidism patients were treated with methimazole at a starting dose of 30 mg daily, and ophthalmopathy patients were treated with high-dose intravenous methylprednisolone. The paper describes TCR Vbeta CDR3 sequencing of roughly 130 peripheral blood samples, made up of 43 ophthalmopathy patients, 70 to 75 hyperthyroidism patients and approximately 17 progressor patients. An independent validation cohort of fewer than 20 hyperthyroidism patients and about 15 patients who later progressed to ophthalmopathy tested prospective prediction of ophthalmopathy. What the authors observed across the whole study: In validation, the model predicted progression to ophthalmopathy with approximately 71% sensitivity and less than 75% specificity, a median of 6.5 months before onset. Most expanded thyroid clonotypes (frequency above 0.001) were also detected in blood, suggesting blood repertoires may reflect thyroid immune responses. A model built on a 13 V-J signature distinguished ophthalmopathy from stable hyperthyroidism, reaching 87.88% sensitivity and about 81% specificity in cross-validation and 80%/75% in testing. No statistical method was used to fix the sample size in advance, and group allocation was not hidden from the investigators.

Input material: blood. This TCR was recovered from a young man with Graves' hyperthyroidism. The chain was built from TRBV6-5 and TRBJ1-6, and 9 bases in between align with TRBD1. CDR3 reads: CASSPGTGKSPLHF. The nucleotide sequence reads TGTGCCAGCAGCCCCGGGACAGGGAAATCACCCCTCCACTTT.